A single sample is the source of the 15 T cell receptor beta chains below, sequenced in a study of blood T cell repertoires in COVID-19. Here immunoSEQ multiplex PCR was the method, and the copy in TCRdb shows in-frame clones only, minus some. The sample includes 100,000 or so clones, around 83% of them seen just once. Sequencing used peripheral blood. These receptors were taken from a man aged 65-85 years with active or convalescent COVID-19.

This clone was counted a single time. CDR3 amino acids: CASSRDRGSTGELFF. The CDR3 DNA is TGTGCCAGCAGCCGGGACAGGGGTAGCACCGGGGAGCTGTTTTTT. The chain carries TRBV6-5 and TRBJ2-2, with TRBD1 matching over 10 bases. This CDR3 comprises 15 residues. V gave up 6 bases and J gave up 4 bases; unmatched junction bases: 5. CDR1 MNHEY and CDR2 SVGAGI come from the germline V gene.

A single count supports this clone. This rearrangement joins TRBV6-7 to TRBJ2-2; 8 bases map to TRBD2. TRBV6-7 is filed as an ORF, its function uncertain. V lost 0 bases, J lost 2 bases, and 11 bases stayed unmatched. The CDR3 totals 19 residues. In DNA, the CDR3 is TGTGCCAGCAGTTACTCGTACCGCGGGGGGCAGATCAACACCGGGGAGCTGTTTTTT. Translation: CASSYSYRGGQINTGELFF.

The rearrangement links TRBV5-1 to TRBJ2-6, with a tentative D call TRBD2 (5 bases). CDR1 and CDR2 from the germline V gene are SGHRS and YFSETQ. Trimming stripped 4 bases from V and 1 base from J, with 9 bases between. This CDR3 region has 15 residues. The CDR3 sequence is CASSLPGSGANVLTF. DNA for the CDR3: TGCGCCAGCAGCCTCCCGGGATCTGGGGCCAACGTCCTGACTTTC.

This clone was counted once. The chain combines TRBV6-5 with TRBJ1-6; TRBD1 might be the D (5 bases). Germline CDR1 MNHEY, CDR2 SVGAGI. Trimming cost V 0 bases and J 11 bases, with 17 bases left between them. The CDR3 contains 16 residues. CDR3 DNA sequence: TGTGCCAGCAGTTACTCGACAGTAGCAGTTCAGGCACCCCTCCACTTT. Translating gives CASSYSTVAVQAPLHF.

The genes are TRBV6-5 and TRBJ2-5; 10 nucleotides agree with TRBD1. The CDR3 spans 15 residues. Germline V gives CDR1 MNHEY, CDR2 SVGAGI. V was pared by 5 bases and J by 4 bases, with 7 bases of the junction left unmatched. CDR3 in amino acids: CASSRTGGKGETQYF. CDR3 sequence (DNA): TGTGCCAGCAGTAGGACAGGGGGGAAAGGAGAGACCCAGTACTTC.

The V and J genes are TRBV7-6 and TRBJ1-4; D not certain. Germline V lookup: CDR1 SGHVS, CDR2 FNYEAQ. V was cut by 8 bases and J by 5 bases, with 12 bases left in between. The CDR3 length is 13 residues. CDR3 bases: TGTGCCAGCTCCCAGACTTGGAATGAAAAACTGTTTTTT. Its protein is CASSQTWNEKLFF.

The V and J genes are TRBV19 and TRBJ2-3; 9 bases are shared with TRBD1. The germline V gene has CDR1 LNHDA and CDR2 SQIVND (reference sequence). J gave up 2 bases and V 0 bases, and 6 bases lay outside the gene matches. The CDR3 consists of 17 residues. The CDR3 DNA reads as TGTGCCAGTAGTATAGACTGGGGACAGGGAGTCACAGATACGCAGTATTTT. It is translated as CASSIDWGQGVTDTQYF.

The chain carries TRBV5-1 and TRBJ1-2; D call uncertain. In germline, CDR1 is SGHRS, CDR2 YFSETQ. Trimming left V 3 bases short and J 4 bases short, with 13 bases between. CDR3 size: 14 residues. CDR3 sequence reads: CASSWQPDSYGYTF. The DNA for the CDR3 is TGCGCCAGCAGCTGGCAACCCGATTCCTATGGCTACACCTTC. Full variable domain (missing parts from reference TRBV5-1 and TRBJ1-2): KAGVTQTPRYLIKTRGQQVTLSCSPISGHRSVSWYQQTPGQGLQFLFEYFSETQRNKGNFPGRFSGRQFSNSRSEMNVSTLELGDSALYLCASSWQPDSYGYTFGSGTRLTVV.

The rearrangement uses TRBV7-9 and TRBJ1-1; D ambiguous. V dropped 6 bases and J dropped 6 bases, with 14 bases sitting between them. This CDR3 has 13 residues. Germline V CDR1 and CDR2: SEHNR, FQNEAQ (reference sequence). The CDR3 loop is CASSQSTMPEAFF. The CDR3 nucleotides read TGTGCCAGCAGTCAGTCCACGATGCCTGAAGCTTTCTTT.

The chain links TRBV5-1 to TRBJ2-1; 10 nucleotides line up with TRBD2. The CDR3 length is 16 residues. After removal of 0 bases from V and 8 bases from J, the junction contained 8 bases not matched to a gene. Germline V gene sequence: CDR1 SGHRS, CDR2 YFSETQ. The CDR3 here is CASSLGTSGDGYEQFF. CDR3 nucleotide sequence: TGCGCCAGCAGCTTGGGGACTAGCGGAGACGGCTATGAGCAGTTCTTC.

The rearrangement uses TRBV10-3 and TRBJ1-4; TRBD1 aligns across 8 bases. The trim removed 6 bases at V and 1 base at J, leaving 4 bases unmatched. The CDR3 is 15 amino acids. Germline V gene data show CDR1 as ENHRY and CDR2 as SYGVKD. CDR3 protein: CAIRSGTGTNEKLFF. In DNA, the CDR3 is TGTGCCATCAGGTCCGGGACAGGAACTAATGAAAAACTGTTTTTT.

In its sample, this clone was seen a few times. Other DNA variants within this sample encode the same CDR3. This chain links TRBV20-1 with TRBJ1-1, with D uncertain. The V gene's germline CDR1 is DFQATT and CDR2 SNEGSKA (reference sequence). The CDR3 covers 11 residues. V lost 2 bases and J lost 4, with 5 bases in between. CDR3 DNA: TGCAGTGCTAGATCGGGCACTGAAGCTTTCTTT. This encodes CSARSGTEAFF.

The chain uses TRBV18 and TRBJ1-3, with TRBD1 as a possible D gene (6 bases). The CDR3 has 16 amino acids. Between the trimmed V and J ends, which lost 3 bases and 1 base, there was a span of 13 bases. The V gene's germline CDR1 is KGHSH and CDR2 LQKENI. CDR3 DNA sequence: TGTGCCAGCTCACCCCGGGACACCCCTTCTGGAAACACCATATATTTT. It translates to CASSPRDTPSGNTIYF.

The genes are TRBV28 and TRBJ2-5; 13 nucleotides align to TRBD2. The CDR3 has 16 residues. The germline V gene has CDR1 MDHEN and CDR2 SYDVKM. The V and J ends lost 7 bases and 4 bases, in that order; junction bases with no gene match: 9. CDR3 coding DNA: TGTGCCAGCATGGAAGGTCGGACTAGCGGGGGAGAGACCCAGTACTTC. Translating gives CASMEGRTSGGETQYF. The full variable domain, completed using reference TRBV28 and TRBJ2-5, is DVKVTQSSRYLVKRTGEKVFLECVQDMDHENMFWYRQDPGLGLRLIYFSYDVKMKEKGDIPEGYSVSREKKERFSLILESASTNQTSMYLCASMEGRTSGGETQYFGPGTRLLVL.

The count of this clone is one. The chain carries TRBV29-1 and TRBJ2-1; no definite D call. The CDR3 is 15 amino acids. Trimming removed 4 bases from V and 0 bases from J, with 13 bases in between. The germline gives CDR1 SQVTM, CDR2 ANQGSEA. The CDR3 region has the DNA TGCAGCGTTGGTGGCTTCCAGAACTCCTACAATGAGCAGTTCTTC. Translation gives CSVGGFQNSYNEQFF.